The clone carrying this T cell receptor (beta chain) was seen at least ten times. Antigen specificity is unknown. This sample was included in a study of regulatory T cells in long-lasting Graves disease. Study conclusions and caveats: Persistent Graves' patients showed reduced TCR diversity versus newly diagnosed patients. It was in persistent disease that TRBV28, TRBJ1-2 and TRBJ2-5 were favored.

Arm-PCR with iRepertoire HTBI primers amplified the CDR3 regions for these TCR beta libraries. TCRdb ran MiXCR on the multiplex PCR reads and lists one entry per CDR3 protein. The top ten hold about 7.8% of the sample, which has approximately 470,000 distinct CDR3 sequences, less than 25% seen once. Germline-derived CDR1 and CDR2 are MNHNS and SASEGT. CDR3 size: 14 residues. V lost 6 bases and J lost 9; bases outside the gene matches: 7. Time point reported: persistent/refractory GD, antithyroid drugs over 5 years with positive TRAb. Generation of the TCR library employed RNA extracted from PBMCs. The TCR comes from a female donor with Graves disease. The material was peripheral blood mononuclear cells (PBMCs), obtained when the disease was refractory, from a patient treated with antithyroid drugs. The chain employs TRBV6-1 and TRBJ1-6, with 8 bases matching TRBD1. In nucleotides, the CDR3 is TGTGCCAGCAGGGACGCAGGGGGCGGTTCACCCCTCCACTTT. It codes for CASRDAGGGSPLHF.